This T cell receptor (beta chain) was found in a study of blood T cell repertoires in COVID-19. On the study more broadly: Sources were T cells, B-cell-depleted T cells, or PBMCs; the material itself was cDNA or gDNA.

Sequenced by immunoSEQ multiplex PCR; TCRdb stores in-frame clones only, minus some. Here the sample spans about 200,000 clones, roughly 80% being singletons. V dropped 2 bases and J dropped 6; count of bases not matched to a gene: 12. Germline-derived CDR1 and CDR2 are SGHRS and YFSETQ. This CDR3 contains 16 residues. The V call is TRBV5-1, the J call TRBJ2-7; 9 nucleotides agree with TRBD1. This clonotype originated in a man between 35 and 55 years old who had recovered from COVID-19. Sequencing was performed on PBMCs or T cells enriched from blood (not recorded which). The CDR3 reads CASSFSGSGQGSEQYF. In nucleotides, the CDR3 is TGCGCCAGCAGCTTTTCCGGTTCGGGACAGGGCTCCGAGCAGTACTTC. The full variable domain, rest sourced from reference TRBV5-1 and TRBJ2-7, is KAGVTQTPRYLIKTRGQQVTLSCSPISGHRSVSWYQQTPGQGLQFLFEYFSETQRNKGNFPGRFSGRQFSNSRSEMNVSTLELGDSALYLCASSFSGSGQGSEQYFGPGTRLTVT.